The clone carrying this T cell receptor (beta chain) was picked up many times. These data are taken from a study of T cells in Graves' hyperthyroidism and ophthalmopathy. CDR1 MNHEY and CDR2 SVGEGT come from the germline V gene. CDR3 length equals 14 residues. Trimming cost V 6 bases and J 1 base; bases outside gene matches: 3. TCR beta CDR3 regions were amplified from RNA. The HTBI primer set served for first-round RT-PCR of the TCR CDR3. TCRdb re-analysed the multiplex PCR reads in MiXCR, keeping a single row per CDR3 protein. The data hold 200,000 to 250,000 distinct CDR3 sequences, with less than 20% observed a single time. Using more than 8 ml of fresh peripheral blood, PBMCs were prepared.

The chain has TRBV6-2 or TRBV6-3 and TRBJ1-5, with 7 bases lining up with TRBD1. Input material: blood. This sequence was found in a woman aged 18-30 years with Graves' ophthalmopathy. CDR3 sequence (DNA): TGTGCCAGCAGCCCCAGGGGGAGCAATCAGCCCCAGCATTTT. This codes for CASSPRGSNQPQHF.